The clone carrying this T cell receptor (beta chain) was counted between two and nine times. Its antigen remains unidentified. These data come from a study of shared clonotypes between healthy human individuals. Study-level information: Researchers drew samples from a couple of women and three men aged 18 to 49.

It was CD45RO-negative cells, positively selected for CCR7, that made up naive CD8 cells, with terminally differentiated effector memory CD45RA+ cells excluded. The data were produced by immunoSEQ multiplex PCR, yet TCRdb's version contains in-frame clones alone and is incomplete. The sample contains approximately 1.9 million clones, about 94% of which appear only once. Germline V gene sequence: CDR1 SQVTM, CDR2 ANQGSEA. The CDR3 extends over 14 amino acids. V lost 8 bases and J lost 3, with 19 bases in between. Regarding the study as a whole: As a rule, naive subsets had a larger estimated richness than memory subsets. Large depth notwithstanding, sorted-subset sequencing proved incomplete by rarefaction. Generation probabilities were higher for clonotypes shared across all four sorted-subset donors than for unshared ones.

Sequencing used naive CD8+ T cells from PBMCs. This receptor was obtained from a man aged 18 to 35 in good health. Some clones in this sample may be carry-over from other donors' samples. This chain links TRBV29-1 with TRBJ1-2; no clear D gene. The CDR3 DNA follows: TGCAGCTCCCGGACCGAAGGCCCTGACTATGGCTACACCTTC. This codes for CSSRTEGPDYGYTF.